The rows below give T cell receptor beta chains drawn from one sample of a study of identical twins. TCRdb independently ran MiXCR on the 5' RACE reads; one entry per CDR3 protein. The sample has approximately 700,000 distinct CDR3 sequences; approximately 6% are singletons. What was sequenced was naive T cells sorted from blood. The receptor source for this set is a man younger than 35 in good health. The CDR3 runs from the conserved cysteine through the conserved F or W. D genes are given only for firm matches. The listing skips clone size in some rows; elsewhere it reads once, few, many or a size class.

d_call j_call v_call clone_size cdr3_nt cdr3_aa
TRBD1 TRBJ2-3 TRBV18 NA TGTGCCAGCTCATCTGAGAGGACAGGAGATACGCAGTATTTT CASSSERTGDTQYF
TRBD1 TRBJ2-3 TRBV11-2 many TGTGCCAGCAGCTTGGACAGGGAGTCGGATACGCAGTATTTT CASSLDRESDTQYF
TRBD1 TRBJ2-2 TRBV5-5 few TGTGCCAGCAGCCCTCGGACAGGGGGCGCTACCGGGGAGCTGTTTTTT CASSPRTGGATGELFF
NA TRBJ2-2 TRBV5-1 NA TGCGCCAGCAGCTCCTCCCGGGGGGCCGCCGGGGAGCTGTTTTTT CASSSSRGAAGELFF
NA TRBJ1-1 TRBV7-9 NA TGTGCCAGCAGCTTCGGGAGGGACACTGAAGCTTTCTTT CASSFGRDTEAFF
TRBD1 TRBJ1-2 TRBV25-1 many TGTGCCAGCATTCCTCCGGGACAGAGATATGGCTACACCTTC CASIPPGQRYGYTF
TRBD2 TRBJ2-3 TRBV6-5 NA TGTGCCAGCAGTTCCTTTGCGGGAGGGACAGATACGCAGTATTTT CASSSFAGGTDTQYF
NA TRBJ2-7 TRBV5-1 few TGCGCCAGCAGCCGGGAGCCTTACGAGCAGTACTTC CASSREPYEQYF
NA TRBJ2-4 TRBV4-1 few TGCGCCAGCAGCCAAGTTGGGACTTTAGGCAAAAACATTCAGTACTTC CASSQVGTLGKNIQYF
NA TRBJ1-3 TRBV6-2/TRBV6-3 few TGTGCCAGCAGTGATACAATCGCGTCTGGAAACACCATATATTTT CASSDTIASGNTIYF
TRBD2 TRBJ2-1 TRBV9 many TGTGCCAGCAGCGTAGCGGGCGGGGGATACAATGAGCAGTTCTTC CASSVAGGGYNEQFF
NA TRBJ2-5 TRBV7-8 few TGTGCCAGCAGCCCAACCGGGACTCTAGAGGCCCAGTACTTC CASSPTGTLEAQYF
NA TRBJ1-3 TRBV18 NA TGTGCCAGCTCACCTCAGGGAACCTCTGGAAACACCATATATTTT CASSPQGTSGNTIYF
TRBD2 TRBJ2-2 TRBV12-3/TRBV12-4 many TGTGCCAGCTCTTTGGTGGGAGGGTACACCGGGGAGCTGTTTTTT CASSLVGGYTGELFF
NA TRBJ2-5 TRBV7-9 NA TGTGCCAGCAGCTTAGTTAAGCGACATCAGCAAGAGACCCAGTACTTC CASSLVKRHQQETQYF
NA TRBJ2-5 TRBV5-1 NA TGCGCCAGCAGCTTGGCTGACTTGGTCGGGGGAGAGACCCAGTACTTC CASSLADLVGGETQYF
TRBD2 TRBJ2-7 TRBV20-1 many TGCAGTGCGGGGGAGGGCCGTTACGAGCAGTACTTC CSAGEGRYEQYF
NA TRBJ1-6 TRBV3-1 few TGTGCCAGCAGCCAAGAAATCGCCGCGACAGCTAATTCACCCCTCCACTTT CASSQEIAATANSPLHF
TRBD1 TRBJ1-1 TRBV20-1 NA TGCAGTGCACATCGACAGGGAAGGAGGGTAAACACTGAAGCTTTCTTT CSAHRQGRRVNTEAFF
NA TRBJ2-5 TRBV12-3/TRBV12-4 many TGTGCCAGCACCATCGGAGGGCCCAAGACCCAGTACTTC CASTIGGPKTQYF
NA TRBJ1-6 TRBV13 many TGTGCCAGCAGCTTACGAAAGTTAATGTCACCCCTCCACTTT CASSLRKLMSPLHF
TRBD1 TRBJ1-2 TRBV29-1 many TGCAGCGTTCACAGGGGGAACTATGGCTACACCTTC CSVHRGNYGYTF
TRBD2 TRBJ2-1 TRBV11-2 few TGTGCCAGCAGCTTAGCGGGGGGGCGGGAAGAGCAGTTCTTC CASSLAGGREEQFF
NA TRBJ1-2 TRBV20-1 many TGCAGTGCTAGACCCGAGAACTATGGCTACACCTTC CSARPENYGYTF
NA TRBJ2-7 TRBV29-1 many TGCAGCGTTGAAGGACCCGCGTGGGAGCAGTACTTC CSVEGPAWEQYF
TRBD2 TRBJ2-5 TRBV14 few TGTGCCAGCAGCCAAGATTTTGGGACTAGGCAAGAGACCCAGTACTTC CASSQDFGTRQETQYF
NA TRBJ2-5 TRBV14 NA TGTGCCAGCAGCCAAGAGACCGAGCCCGGGTATCTGGGGACCCAGTACTTC CASSQETEPGYLGTQYF
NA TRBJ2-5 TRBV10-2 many TGCGCCAGCAGTGAGATACAGGCCTGGGGCGAGACCCAGTACTTC CASSEIQAWGETQYF
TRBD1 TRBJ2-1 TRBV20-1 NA TGCAGTGCTAGGAGTCACCAGGGGGCGTACAATGAGCAGTTCTTC CSARSHQGAYNEQFF
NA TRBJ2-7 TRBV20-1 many TGCAGTGCCGACGATCGGTACGAGCAGTACTTC CSADDRYEQYF
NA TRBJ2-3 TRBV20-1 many TGCAGTGTGAGGGGGTCAACAGATACGCAGTATTTT CSVRGSTDTQYF
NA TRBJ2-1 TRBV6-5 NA TGTGCCAGCAGTTACTCGGGGGGCCTTTACAATGAGCAGTTCTTC CASSYSGGLYNEQFF
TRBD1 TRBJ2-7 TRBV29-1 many TGCAGCGTTATGACAGGGACACAATTGTCCTACGAGCAGTACTTC CSVMTGTQLSYEQYF
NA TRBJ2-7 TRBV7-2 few TGTGCCAGCAGCTTAATGGGTGAAGCCTACGAGCAGTACTTC CASSLMGEAYEQYF
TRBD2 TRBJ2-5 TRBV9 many TGTGCCAGCAGCGTAGCAGCTAGCGGGAGGGCCGAAGAGACCCAGTACTTC CASSVAASGRAEETQYF
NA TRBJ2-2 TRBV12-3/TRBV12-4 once TGTGCCAGCAGTTTTGAGGCGGGACGTTCCACCGGGGAGCTGTTTTTT CASSFEAGRSTGELFF
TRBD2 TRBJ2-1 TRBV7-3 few TGTGCCAGCAGCTCAGGGCTAGCGGGAAAGGGCAATGAGCAGTTCTTC CASSSGLAGKGNEQFF
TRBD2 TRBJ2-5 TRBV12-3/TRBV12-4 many TGTGCCAGCAGTTCCGCGGGAGGAGGAGAGACCCAGTACTTC CASSSAGGGETQYF
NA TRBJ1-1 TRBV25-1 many TGTGCCAGCAGTGACCGCGCGGTAGTTCGAGGGGCTTTCTTT CASSDRAVVRGAFF
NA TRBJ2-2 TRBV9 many TGTGCCAGCAGCGTCGGTAGCCCGAACACCGGGGAGCTGTTTTTT CASSVGSPNTGELFF
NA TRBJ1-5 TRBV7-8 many TGTGCCAGCAGCTTGCAGGGGTATAGCAATCAGCCCCAGCATTTT CASSLQGYSNQPQHF
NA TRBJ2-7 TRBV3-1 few TGTGCCAGCAGCCATCGAGTAGGGCCCCTGGGGTCCTACGAGCAGTACTTC CASSHRVGPLGSYEQYF
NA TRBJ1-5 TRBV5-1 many TGCGCCAGCAGCTTGGGGGACATTAATCAGCCCCAGCATTTT CASSLGDINQPQHF
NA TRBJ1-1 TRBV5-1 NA TGCGCCAGCAGCGAATTAGGTGAAGCTTTCTTT CASSELGEAFF
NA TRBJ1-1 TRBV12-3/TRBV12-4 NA TGTGCCAGCAGTCACGCAGTCCGGAACACTGAAGCTTTCTTT CASSHAVRNTEAFF
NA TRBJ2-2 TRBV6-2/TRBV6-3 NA TGTGCCAGCAGTTACCTGGCAGGGGGGGACACCGGGGAGCTGTTTTTT CASSYLAGGDTGELFF
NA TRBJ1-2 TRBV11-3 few TGTGCCAGCAGCTTAGCTTCGGCGCCTAGGTATGGCTACACCTTC CASSLASAPRYGYTF
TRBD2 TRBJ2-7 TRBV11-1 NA TGTGCCAGCAGCCTCTCCTTCCCGGGACTAGCGGGAGGGCAAAGCTCCTACGAGCAGTACTTC CASSLSFPGLAGGQSSYEQYF
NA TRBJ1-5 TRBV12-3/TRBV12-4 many TGTGCCAGCAGTCACGGGACTGTTAGCAATCAGCCCCAGCATTTT CASSHGTVSNQPQHF
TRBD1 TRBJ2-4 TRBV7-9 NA TGTGCCAGCAGCTTAGGGGACAGGGTGGACAAAAACATTCAGTACTTC CASSLGDRVDKNIQYF
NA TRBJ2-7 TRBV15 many TGTGCCACCAGCAGCTCCATCGGGAGGACAGAGAGCTACGAGCAGTACTTC CATSSSIGRTESYEQYF
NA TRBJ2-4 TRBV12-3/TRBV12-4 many TGTGCCAGCAGTTTCAGTGCCAAAAACATTCAGTACTTC CASSFSAKNIQYF
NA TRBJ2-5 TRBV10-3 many TGTGCCATCAGTGACCAAGAGACCCAGTACTTC CAISDQETQYF